The next 30 T cell receptor beta chains were all read from a single sample in a study of blood T cell repertoires in COVID-19. TCRdb's copy holds only in-frame clones and misses some; the assay was immunoSEQ multiplex PCR. The sample includes 300,000 to 450,000 clones, around 87% seen only once; the top ten take around 1%. Material for sequencing was PBMCs or T cells enriched from blood (not recorded which). The receptors were gathered from a man younger than 35 who had recovered from COVID-19.

This chain uses TRBV11-2 with TRBJ2-5; D gene ambiguous. Trimming removed 1 base from V and 2 bases from J, with 11 bases in between. The length of the CDR3 is 15 residues. CDR1 SGHAT and CDR2 FQNNGV come from the germline V gene. CDR3 in amino acids: CASSLVDFNQETQYF. DNA for the CDR3: TGTGCCAGCAGCTTAGTAGATTTTAATCAAGAGACCCAGTACTTC.

In nucleotides, the CDR3 is TGCAGCGGCGGTGGGGCCCGCTCCCTGAACACTGAAGCTTTCTTT. Encoded protein: CSGGGARSLNTEAFF. The J gene is TRBJ1-1, the V gene TRBV29-1, with D perhaps matching TRBD1 (5 bases). V shed 7 bases and J shed 0 bases, with 18 bases lying between them. The CDR3 is 15 amino acids. Germline V gene lookup returns CDR1 SQVTM and CDR2 ANQGSEA.

The chain links TRBV30 to TRBJ2-7, with no clear D. V lost 1 base to trimming and J lost 5 bases, with 6 bases between them. Germline V gene sequence: CDR1 GTSNPN, CDR2 SVGIG (reference sequence). This CDR3 region has 11 residues. This chain's CDR3 is CAWSGTNEQYF. CDR3 coding DNA: TGTGCCTGGAGTGGTACTAACGAGCAGTACTTC.

This chain joins TRBV7-2 and TRBJ1-6, with D unresolved. This CDR3 has 16 amino acids. Trimming stripped 1 base from V and 0 bases from J, with 7 bases between. Germline V gene sequence: CDR1 SGHTA, CDR2 FQGNSA. CDR3 loop: CASSLGTASYNSPLHF. The CDR3 DNA is TGTGCCAGCAGCTTAGGTACAGCCTCCTATAATTCACCCCTCCACTTT.

This chain uses TRBV9 with TRBJ1-2, with D perhaps matching TRBD1 (6 bases). The CDR3 loop spans 15 amino acids. Germline V lookup: CDR1 SGDLS, CDR2 YYNGEE. Deletions cut 1 base from V and 1 base from J, with 11 bases between. The CDR3 DNA follows: TGTGCCAGCAGCGTAACCCAGGGGATTAACTATGGCTACACCTTC. Translating it yields CASSVTQGINYGYTF.

The chain couples TRBV7-7 to TRBJ1-5, with D possibly TRBD1 on 6 matching bases. The CDR3 consists of 15 residues. Germline V gene data show CDR1 as SSHAT and CDR2 as FNYEAQ (reference sequence). Trimming took 4 bases from V and 4 from J, leaving 14 bases between them. The CDR3 region is CASSSGGLLNQPQHF. CDR3 coding DNA: TGTGCCAGCAGCTCCGGGGGGCTGCTTAATCAGCCCCAGCATTTT.

This chain joins TRBV7-3 and TRBJ2-3; TRBD2 is a possible D gene (5 bases). Germline loops: CDR1 SGHTA, CDR2 FQGTGA. The V end lost 3 bases, the J end lost 2 bases, and 9 bases lay between the germline ends. The CDR3 sequence is 14 residues long. This CDR3 reads CASSFNGLTDTQYF. The CDR3 coding sequence is TGTGCCAGCAGCTTCAACGGACTCACAGATACGCAGTATTTT.

This clone was detected once. The V call is TRBV5-1, the J call TRBJ1-2; D perhaps matches TRBD1 (6 bases). Germline-derived CDR1 and CDR2 are SGHRS and YFSETQ. Trimming took 4 bases from V and 7 from J, leaving 14 bases between them. The CDR3 length is 13 residues. The CDR3 nucleotides are TGCGCCAGCAGCACACAGGGTGGGACTGGCTACACCTTC. It is translated as CASSTQGGTGYTF. Based on the CDR3 plus reference TRBV5-1 and TRBJ1-2, the full variable domain is KAGVTQTPRYLIKTRGQQVTLSCSPISGHRSVSWYQQTPGQGLQFLFEYFSETQRNKGNFPGRFSGRQFSNSRSEMNVSTLELGDSALYLCASSTQGGTGYTFGSGTRLTVV.

V and J are TRBV6-5 and TRBJ2-2; TRBD1 matches at 9 bases. Germline CDR1 and CDR2: MNHEY and SVGAGI. V shed 7 bases, J shed 5 bases, and the junction held 8 bases outside the gene matches. CDR3 length equals 15 residues. CDR3 sequence: CASIWDRALTGELFF. Written as DNA, the CDR3 is TGTGCCAGCATTTGGGACAGGGCGTTGACCGGGGAGCTGTTTTTT.

V usage is TRBV28 and J usage is TRBJ2-1, with 8 nucleotides matching TRBD2. This CDR3 has 16 residues. CDR1 and CDR2 (germline): MDHEN, SYDVKM. With V trimmed by 4 bases and J by 4 bases, 9 bases remained unmatched. Here the CDR3 DNA reads TGTGCCAGCAGTTCAGCGGGAGTAGTATCGTACAATGAGCAGTTCTTC. Its translation: CASSSAGVVSYNEQFF.

This CDR3 reads CASSINRDSAPGELFF. CDR3 DNA: TGTGCCAGTAGTATAAATCGGGACAGTGCTCCCGGGGAGCTGTTTTTT. The chain recombines TRBV19 with TRBJ2-2; 7 nucleotides match TRBD1. V shed 2 bases and J 6 bases; nucleotides not matched to a gene: 9. The CDR3 is made up of 16 amino acids. CDR1 is LNHDA and CDR2 is SQIVND in the germline V gene (reference sequence).

This clone is a singleton in its sample. This chain joins TRBV3-1 (or the pseudogene TRBV3-2) and TRBJ1-3; D is undetermined. V lost 4 bases and J 6 bases, leaving 10 bases between the germline ends. CDR3 length: 13 residues. Germline V gives CDR1 LGHDT, CDR2 YNNKEL (reference sequence). The DNA of the CDR3 is TGTGCCAGCAGCCCTGGTACATCAAACACCATATATTTT. Translating it yields CASSPGTSNTIYF.

V usage is TRBV3-1 (or the pseudogene TRBV3-2) and J usage is TRBJ1-5; D ambiguous. Germline loops: CDR1 LGHDT, CDR2 YNNKEL (reference sequence). The V gene lost 3 bases and the J gene lost 7 bases, with 13 bases spanning the gap. The CDR3 sequence is 14 residues long. The CDR3 nucleotides are TGTGCCAGCAGCCATGTACGTGGGGAGCAGCCCCAGCATTTT. Translating it yields CASSHVRGEQPQHF.

V gene TRBV13 combines with J gene TRBJ2-3; 9 nucleotides line up with TRBD2. Losses at the gene ends were 5 bases for V and 5 bases for J; bases not matched to a gene: 11. Looked up from germline, CDR1 is PRHDT and CDR2 is FYEKMQ (reference sequence). The CDR3 has 16 residues. For the CDR3, the DNA is TGTGCCAGCAGCCCCGAGGGCGGGAGGGCCAAAGATACGCAGTATTTT. It codes for CASSPEGGRAKDTQYF.

The genes are TRBV19 and TRBJ2-3, with 9 bases aligning to TRBD2. The CDR3 runs to 16 residues. Germline lookup yields CDR1 LNHDA and CDR2 SQIVND (reference sequence). The junction had 12 bases not matched to a gene; V was cut back by 6 bases and J by 5 bases. CDR3 sequence reads: CASRSGVAGDKDTQYF. CDR3 DNA sequence: TGTGCCAGTAGGTCCGGAGTAGCGGGGGATAAAGATACGCAGTATTTT.

This chain uses TRBV5-4 with TRBJ2-7; 9 positions agree with TRBD2. The length of the CDR3 is 14 residues. V gave up 0 bases and J gave up 5 bases; unmatched junction bases: 3. Germline values: CDR1 SGHNT, CDR2 YYREEE (reference sequence). Here the CDR3 reads CASSLDPSGNEQYF. CDR3 sequence (DNA): TGTGCCAGCAGCTTGGATCCTAGCGGGAACGAGCAGTACTTC.

This chain links TRBV19 with TRBJ2-3, with TRBD1 as a possible D gene (6 bases). CDR1 and CDR2 from the germline V gene are LNHDA and SQIVND (reference sequence). The CDR3 totals 12 residues. The V gene lost 1 base and the J gene lost 10 bases, with 9 bases spanning the gap. The CDR3 loop reads CASSIGTVAQYF. CDR3 DNA: TGTGCCAGTAGTATAGGGACAGTCGCGCAGTATTTT.

The rearrangement uses TRBV5-1 and TRBJ1-1; tentative D call: TRBD1 (6 bases). The germline V gene encodes CDR1 SGHRS and CDR2 YFSETQ. The CDR3 spans 15 residues. V gave up 7 bases and J gave up 7 bases, with 23 bases separating them. CDR3 nucleotides: TGCGCCAGCCGCGTAGGACAGAGCAACCTGTTTGAAGCTTTCTTT. This translates into CASRVGQSNLFEAFF.

The genes are TRBV6-5 and TRBJ1-2; weak D call: TRBD1 (6 bases). There are 14 residues in the CDR3. In germline, CDR1 is MNHEY, CDR2 SVGAGI. Trimming cost V 4 bases and J 6 bases, with 15 bases left between them. In DNA, the CDR3 is TGTGCCAGCAGTTCCTTTCGGGGGGCTGATGGCTACACCTTC. The encoded protein is CASSSFRGADGYTF.

The chain has TRBV27 and TRBJ2-3; D might be TRBD2 (6 bases). Germline assignment: CDR1 MNHEY and CDR2 SMNVEV (reference sequence). Trimming left V 6 bases short and J 0 bases short, with 19 bases between. The CDR3 loop spans 17 amino acids. Here the CDR3 reads CASSSPLRGLSTDTQYF. The DNA of the CDR3 is TGTGCCAGCAGCTCCCCGTTGAGGGGACTTAGCACAGATACGCAGTATTTT.

The chain is built from TRBV2 and TRBJ2-3; 9 bases fit TRBD2. Per the germline V gene, CDR1 is SNHLY and CDR2 is FYNNEI. This CDR3 spans 15 amino acids. The ends lost 2 bases at V and 5 bases at J; junction bases unmatched: 5. The CDR3, as DNA: TGTGCCAGCAGTGAAAGCGGGGGGCAGGGAGATACGCAGTATTTT. It codes for CASSESGGQGDTQYF.

The gene calls are TRBV2 and TRBJ1-5; 7 bases map to TRBD1. Looked up from germline, CDR1 is SNHLY and CDR2 is FYNNEI. After removal of 4 bases from V and 0 bases from J, the junction contained 0 bases not matched to a gene. The CDR3 extends over 14 amino acids. CDR3 region: CASSGDSSNQPQHF. The CDR3 DNA reads as TGTGCCAGCAGTGGGGACAGTAGCAATCAGCCCCAGCATTTT. The variable domain in full, with the rest retrieved from reference TRBV2 and TRBJ1-5, is EPEVTQTPSHQVTQMGQEVILRCVPISNHLYFYWYRQILGQKVEFLVSFYNNEISEKSEIFDDQFSVERPDGSNFTLKIRSTKLEDSAMYFCASSGDSSNQPQHFGDGTRLSIL.

This chain joins TRBV5-4 and TRBJ1-3, with D perhaps TRBD1 (6 bases). Germline CDR1 and CDR2: SGHNT and YYREEE (reference sequence). The CDR3 is 15 residues long. Between the trimmed V and J ends, which lost 3 bases and 5 bases, there was a span of 15 bases. CDR3 protein: CASSSTQGNRNTIYF. The DNA for the CDR3 is TGTGCCAGCAGCTCCACCCAGGGGAATAGAAACACCATATATTTT.

The chain uses TRBV4-3 and TRBJ1-1, with D maybe TRBD1 (5 bases). CDR1 is LGHNA and CDR2 is YSLEER in the germline V gene. The CDR3 is made up of 14 amino acids. Trimming pared 0 bases from V and 0 bases from J, leaving 5 bases between. As DNA, the CDR3 is TGCGCCAGCAGCCAAGAAGGGGTGAACACTGAAGCTTTCTTT. Translation: CASSQEGVNTEAFF.

The chain combines TRBV27 with TRBJ1-2; TRBD1 might be the D (6 bases). Germline CDR1 is MNHEY and CDR2 is SMNVEV (reference sequence). The CDR3 runs 14 residues. Trimming removed 7 bases at V and 4 bases at J, with 16 bases between. CDR3 nucleotides: TGTGCCAGCAAATTGGGACATCTCGCCTATGGCTACACCTTC. This encodes CASKLGHLAYGYTF.

V usage is TRBV6-5 and J usage is TRBJ1-1, with 7 bases that match TRBD1. There are 12 residues in the CDR3. Losses at the gene ends were 6 bases for V and 6 bases for J; bases not matched to a gene: 4. Germline CDR1 reads MNHEY; CDR2 reads SVGAGI. The CDR3 spells CASRSGTAEAFF. The CDR3 nucleotides read TGTGCCAGCAGGTCCGGGACAGCTGAAGCTTTCTTT.

This chain uses TRBV7-9 with TRBJ2-7; TRBD2 aligns across 14 bases. Germline V gene sequence: CDR1 SEHNR, CDR2 FQNEAQ (reference sequence). V shed 4 bases, J shed 5 bases, and the junction held 7 bases outside the gene matches. This CDR3 has 16 residues. The CDR3 nucleotides are TGTGCCAGCAGCTCTCCGGGACTAGCGGGAGTCCACGAGCAGTACTTC. It encodes CASSSPGLAGVHEQYF. The variable domain in full, completed from reference TRBV7-9 and TRBJ2-7, reads DTGVSQNPRHKITKRGQNVTFRCDPISEHNRLYWYRQTLGQGPEFLTYFQNEAQLEKSRLLSDRFSAERPKGSFSTLEIQRTEQGDSAMYLCASSSPGLAGVHEQYFGPGTRLTVT.

V gene TRBV6-1 combines with J gene TRBJ1-1, with 11 bases aligning to TRBD1. The CDR3 totals 16 residues. CDR1 and CDR2 (germline): MNHNS, SASEGT. V dropped 4 bases and J dropped 2; count of bases not matched to a gene: 6. DNA for the CDR3: TGTGCCAGCAGTGTCCCGGACAGGGGGCCAAACACTGAAGCTTTCTTT. It is translated as CASSVPDRGPNTEAFF.

The rearrangement links TRBV6-5 to TRBJ1-1; 8 bases agree with TRBD1. Trimming removed 11 bases from V and 5 bases from J; junction bases left unmatched: 16. Germline CDR1 is MNHEY and CDR2 is SVGAGI. The CDR3 loop spans 15 amino acids. For the CDR3, the DNA is TGTGCCCAAGTGGTGGTACAGGGGGGAATAACTGAAGCTTTCTTT. Amino acid sequence: CAQVVVQGGITEAFF.

This clone has just a few counts. This rearrangement joins TRBV28 to TRBJ1-2; 8 bases map to TRBD1. The CDR3 spans 14 residues. CDR1 is MDHEN and CDR2 is SYDVKM in the germline V gene. Trimming took 4 bases from V and 4 from J; bases not matched to a gene: 5. The CDR3 bases are TGTGCCAGCAGTTCACGGACAGGGCTCTATGGCTACACCTTC. This gives the protein CASSSRTGLYGYTF.